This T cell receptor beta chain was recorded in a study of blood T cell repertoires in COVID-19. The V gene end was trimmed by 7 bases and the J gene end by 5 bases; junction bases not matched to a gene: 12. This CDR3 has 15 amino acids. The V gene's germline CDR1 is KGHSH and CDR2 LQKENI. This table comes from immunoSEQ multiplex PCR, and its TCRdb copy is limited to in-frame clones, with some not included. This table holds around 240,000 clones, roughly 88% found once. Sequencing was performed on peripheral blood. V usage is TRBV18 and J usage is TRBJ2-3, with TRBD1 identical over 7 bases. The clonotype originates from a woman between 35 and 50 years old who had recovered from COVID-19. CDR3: CASFKPQGTLDTQYF. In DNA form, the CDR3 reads TGTGCCAGCTTCAAGCCACAGGGGACCCTAGATACGCAGTATTTT.